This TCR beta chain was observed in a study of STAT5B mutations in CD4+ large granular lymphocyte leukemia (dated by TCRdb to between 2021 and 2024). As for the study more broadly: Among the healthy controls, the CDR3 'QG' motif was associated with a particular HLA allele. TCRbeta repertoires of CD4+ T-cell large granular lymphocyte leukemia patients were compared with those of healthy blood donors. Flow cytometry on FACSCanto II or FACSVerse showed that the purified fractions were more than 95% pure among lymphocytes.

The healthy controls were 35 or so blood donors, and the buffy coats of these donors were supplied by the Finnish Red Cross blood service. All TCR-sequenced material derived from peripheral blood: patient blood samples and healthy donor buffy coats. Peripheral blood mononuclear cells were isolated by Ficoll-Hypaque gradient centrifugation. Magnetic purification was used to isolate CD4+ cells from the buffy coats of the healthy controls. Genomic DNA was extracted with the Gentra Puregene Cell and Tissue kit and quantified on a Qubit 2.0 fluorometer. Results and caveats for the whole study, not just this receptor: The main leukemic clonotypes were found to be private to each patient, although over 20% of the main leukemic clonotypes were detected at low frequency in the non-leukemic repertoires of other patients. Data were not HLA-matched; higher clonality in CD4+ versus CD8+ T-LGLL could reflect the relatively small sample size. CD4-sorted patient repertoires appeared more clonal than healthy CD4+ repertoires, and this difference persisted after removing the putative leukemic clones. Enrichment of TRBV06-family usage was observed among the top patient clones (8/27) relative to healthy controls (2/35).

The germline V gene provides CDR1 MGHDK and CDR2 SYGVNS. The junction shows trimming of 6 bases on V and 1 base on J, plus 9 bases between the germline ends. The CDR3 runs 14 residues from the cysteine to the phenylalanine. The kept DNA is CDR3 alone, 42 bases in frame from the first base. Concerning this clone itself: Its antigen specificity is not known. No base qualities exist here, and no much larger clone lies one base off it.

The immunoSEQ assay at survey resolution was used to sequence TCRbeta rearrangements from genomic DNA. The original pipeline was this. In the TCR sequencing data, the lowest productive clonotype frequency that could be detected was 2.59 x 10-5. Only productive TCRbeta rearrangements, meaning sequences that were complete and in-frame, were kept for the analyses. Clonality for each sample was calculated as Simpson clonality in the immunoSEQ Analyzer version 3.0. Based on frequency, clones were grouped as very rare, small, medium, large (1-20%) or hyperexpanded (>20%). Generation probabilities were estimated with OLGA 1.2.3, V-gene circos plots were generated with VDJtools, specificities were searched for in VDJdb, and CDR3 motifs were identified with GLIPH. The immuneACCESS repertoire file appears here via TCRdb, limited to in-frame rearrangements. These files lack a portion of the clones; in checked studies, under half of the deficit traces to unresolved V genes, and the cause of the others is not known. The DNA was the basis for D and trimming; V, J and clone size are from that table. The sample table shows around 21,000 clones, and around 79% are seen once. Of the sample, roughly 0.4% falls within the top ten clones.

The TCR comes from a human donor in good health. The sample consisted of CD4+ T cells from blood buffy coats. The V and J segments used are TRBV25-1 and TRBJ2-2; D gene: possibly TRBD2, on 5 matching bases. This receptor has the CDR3 CASSYGMNTGELFF. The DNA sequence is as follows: TGTGCCAGCAGCTACGGGATGAACACCGGGGAGCTGTTTTTT.